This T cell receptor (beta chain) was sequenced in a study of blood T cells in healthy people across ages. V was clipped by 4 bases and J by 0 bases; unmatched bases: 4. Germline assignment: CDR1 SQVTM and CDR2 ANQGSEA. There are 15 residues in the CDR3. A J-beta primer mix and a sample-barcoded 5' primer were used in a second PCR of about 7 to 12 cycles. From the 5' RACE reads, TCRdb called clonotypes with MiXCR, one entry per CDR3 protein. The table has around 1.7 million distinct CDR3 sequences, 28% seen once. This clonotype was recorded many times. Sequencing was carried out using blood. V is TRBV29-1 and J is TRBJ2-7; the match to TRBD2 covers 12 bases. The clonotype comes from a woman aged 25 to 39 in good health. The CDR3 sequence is CSVATSGSTSYEQYF. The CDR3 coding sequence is TGCAGCGTTGCGACTAGCGGGAGTACCTCCTACGAGCAGTACTTC.